This is a list of T cell receptor beta chains from one sample in a study of shared clonotypes between healthy human individuals. The assay was immunoSEQ multiplex PCR, and TCRdb's table has in-frame clones only and misses some. This sample has about 670,000 clones, with about three quarters found just once. The specimen was memory CD4+ T cells sorted from blood. The source is a woman aged 25 to 45 in good health. Each CDR3 is given with its conserved first and last residue. Each record gives: D gene, CDR3 length, V gene, clone size, J gene, CDR3 DNA, CDR3 protein. The D gene is left open where the match is weak. Size is omitted from some rows. Given values are once, few, many or a class for expanded clones.

>TRBD1|17|TRBV12-5|.|TRBJ2-2
TGTGCTAGTGGTTTGGTAACCGGACAGGGGGCTGGCGGGGAGCTGTTTTTT
CASGLVTGQGAGGELFF
>TRBD1|14|TRBV11-2|few|TRBJ1-1
TGTGCCAGCAGCTCGCAGGGGGCGCGGGCTGAAGCTTTCTTT
CASSSQGARAEAFF
>.|17|TRBV21-1|.|TRBJ1-1
TGTGCCAGCAGCAAAAAGGATCGGGCGCACCGGAACACTGAAGCTTTCTTT
CASSKKDRAHRNTEAFF
>.|14|TRBV19|.|TRBJ1-2
TGTGCCAGTACTCCTCCCAGGGACCACTATGGCTACACCTTC
CASTPPRDHYGYTF
>TRBD2|14|TRBV6-6|.|TRBJ2-1
TGTGCCAGCAGGGGGGAGGTAGCGGGGAATGAGCAGTTCTTC
CASRGEVAGNEQFF
>.|14|TRBV5-6|few|TRBJ2-7
TGTGCCAGCAGCACGAAGGTTCGCTCCTACGAGCAGTACTTC
CASSTKVRSYEQYF
>.|14|TRBV28|.|TRBJ2-2
TGTGCCAGCATACAGGGATCGAACACCGGGGAGCTGTTTTTT
CASIQGSNTGELFF
>TRBD2|15|TRBV7-3|.|TRBJ2-1
TGTGCCAGCAGCTTTTTAGCGGGAGGGGGCAATGAGCAGTTCTTC
CASSFLAGGGNEQFF
>TRBD1|15|TRBV7-2|.|TRBJ2-7
TGTGCCAGCAGCACAGGACAGGGCGCTTCCTACGAGCAGTACTTC
CASSTGQGASYEQYF
>.|14|TRBV2|many|TRBJ2-1
TGTGCCAGCGGACCTTTCTGGGACTACAATGAGCAGTTCTTC
CASGPFWDYNEQFF
>.|13|TRBV28|.|TRBJ1-4
TGTGCCAGCATGAGAGGGAGCGAGGAAAAACTGTTTTTT
CASMRGSEEKLFF
>.|12|TRBV28|.|TRBJ1-1
TGTGCCAGCAGTTTATTCCGGGGGGAAGCTTTCTTT
CASSLFRGEAFF
>.|12|TRBV5-1|few|TRBJ2-5
TGCGCCAGCAGCTCATCCTTGGAGACCCAGTACTTC
CASSSSLETQYF
>.|13|TRBV2|.|TRBJ1-3
TGTGCCAGCAGTGAAGATAACAGAAACACCATATATTTT
CASSEDNRNTIYF
>.|14|TRBV7-2|.|TRBJ2-1
TGTGCCAGCAGCTCACCCGGGGTCTACAATGAGCAGTTCTTC
CASSSPGVYNEQFF
>TRBD1|15|TRBV27|.|TRBJ2-5
TGTGCCAGCAGTTTTTTGGACAGGGCTCAAGAGACCCAGTACTTC
CASSFLDRAQETQYF
>.|13|TRBV29-1|few|TRBJ2-5
TGCAGCGTCTACCGGGGGGCGGGAGAGACCCAGTACTTC
CSVYRGAGETQYF
>TRBD1|19|TRBV18|.|TRBJ1-2
TGTGCCAGCTCACCGGCGACAGGGGGCGACTTTTTAGAGAACTATGGCTACACCTTC
CASSPATGGDFLENYGYTF
>.|16|TRBV4-2|.|TRBJ2-7
TGTGCCAGCAGCCAAGCTGGGGGCAGTGGTACTGACGAGCAGTACTTC
CASSQAGGSGTDEQYF
>.|16|TRBV18|.|TRBJ2-6
TGTGCCAGCTCACTCTCCGGGGGGCCTGGGGCCAACGTCCTGACTTTC
CASSLSGGPGANVLTF